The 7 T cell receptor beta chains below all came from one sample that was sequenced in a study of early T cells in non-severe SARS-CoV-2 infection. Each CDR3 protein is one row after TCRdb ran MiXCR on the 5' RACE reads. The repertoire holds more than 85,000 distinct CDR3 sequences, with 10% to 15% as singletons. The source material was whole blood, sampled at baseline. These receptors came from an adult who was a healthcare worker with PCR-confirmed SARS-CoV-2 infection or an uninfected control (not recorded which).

CDR3 sequence (DNA): TGCAGTGCTAGAAACGTGGTTAGCTCTGGAAACACCATATATTTT. Translating it yields CSARNVVSSGNTIYF. This rearrangement joins TRBV20-1 to TRBJ1-3; D ambiguous. This CDR3 has 15 residues. Germline V lookup: CDR1 DFQATT, CDR2 SNEGSKA (reference sequence). Trimming removed 2 bases at V and 0 bases at J, with 11 bases between.

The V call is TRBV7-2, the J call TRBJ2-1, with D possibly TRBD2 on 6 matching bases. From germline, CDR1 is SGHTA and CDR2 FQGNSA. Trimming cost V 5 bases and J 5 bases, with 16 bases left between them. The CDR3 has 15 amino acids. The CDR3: CASSQKVEGNNEQFF. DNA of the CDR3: TGTGCCAGCAGCCAAAAAGTGGAGGGGAACAATGAGCAGTTCTTC.

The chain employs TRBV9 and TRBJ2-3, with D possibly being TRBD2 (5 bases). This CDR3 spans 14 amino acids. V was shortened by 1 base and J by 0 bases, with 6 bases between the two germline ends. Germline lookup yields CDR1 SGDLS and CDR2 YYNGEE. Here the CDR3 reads CASSVSGSTDTQYF. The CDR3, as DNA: TGTGCCAGCAGCGTAAGCGGTAGCACAGATACGCAGTATTTT.

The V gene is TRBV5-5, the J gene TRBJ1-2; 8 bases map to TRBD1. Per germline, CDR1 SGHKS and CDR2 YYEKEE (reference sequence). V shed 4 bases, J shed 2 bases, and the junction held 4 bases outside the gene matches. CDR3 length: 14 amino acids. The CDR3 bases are TGTGCCAGCAGCAAGGACAGGGCCAACTATGGCTACACCTTC. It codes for CASSKDRANYGYTF.

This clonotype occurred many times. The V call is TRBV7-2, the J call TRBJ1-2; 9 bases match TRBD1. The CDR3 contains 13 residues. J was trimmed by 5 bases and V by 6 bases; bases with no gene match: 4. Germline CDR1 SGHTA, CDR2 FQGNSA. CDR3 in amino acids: CASSSGQGYGYTF. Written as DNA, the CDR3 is TGTGCCAGCAGTTCTGGACAGGGGTATGGCTACACCTTC. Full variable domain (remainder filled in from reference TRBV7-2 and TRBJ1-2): GAGVSQSPSNKVTEKGKDVELRCDPISGHTALYWYRQSLGQGLEFLIYFQGNSAPDKSGLPSDRFSAERTGGSVSTLTIQRTQQEDSAVYLCASSSGQGYGYTFGSGTRLTVV.

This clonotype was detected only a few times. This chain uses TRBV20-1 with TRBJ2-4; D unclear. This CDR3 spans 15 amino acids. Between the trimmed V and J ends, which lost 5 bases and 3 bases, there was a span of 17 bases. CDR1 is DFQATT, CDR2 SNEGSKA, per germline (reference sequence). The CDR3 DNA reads TGCAGTGCTCGACCCCCCGAGTCAGTCAAAAACATTCAGTACTTC. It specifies CSARPPESVKNIQYF.

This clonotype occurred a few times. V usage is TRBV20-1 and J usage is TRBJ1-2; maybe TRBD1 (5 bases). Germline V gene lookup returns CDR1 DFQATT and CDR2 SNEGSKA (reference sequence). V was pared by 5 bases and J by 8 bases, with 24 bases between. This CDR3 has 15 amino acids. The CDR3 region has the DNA TGCAGTGCTGACCCGTCGGGGATGGGGCCAAGGGGCTACACCTTC. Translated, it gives CSADPSGMGPRGYTF.